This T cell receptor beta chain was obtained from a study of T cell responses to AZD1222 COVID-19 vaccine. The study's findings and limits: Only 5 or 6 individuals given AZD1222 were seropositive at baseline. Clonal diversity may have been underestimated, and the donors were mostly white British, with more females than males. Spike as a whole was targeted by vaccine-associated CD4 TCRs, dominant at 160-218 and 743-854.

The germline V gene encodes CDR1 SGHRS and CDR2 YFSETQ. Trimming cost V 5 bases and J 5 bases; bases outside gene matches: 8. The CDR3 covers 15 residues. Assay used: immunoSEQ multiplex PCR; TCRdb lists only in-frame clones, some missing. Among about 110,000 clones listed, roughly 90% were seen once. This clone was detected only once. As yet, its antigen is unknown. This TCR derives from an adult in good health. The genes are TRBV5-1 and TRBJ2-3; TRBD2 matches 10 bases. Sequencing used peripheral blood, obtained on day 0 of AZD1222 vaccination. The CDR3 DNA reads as TGCGCCAGCAGAGAATCTAGCGGGGGTCTAGATACGCAGTATTTT. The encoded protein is CASRESSGGLDTQYF.